This is a list of T cell receptor beta chains from one sample in a study of identifying expanded T cells in peripheral blood. Using immunoSEQ multiplex PCR, the repertoire was profiled, and TCRdb retains in-frame clones only, with some absent. Of about 74,000 clones listed, roughly four fifths are singletons. Sequencing was carried out using blood. These receptors all come from a person between 18 and 69 years old in good health. Each CDR3 is given with its conserved first and last residue. The D gene is left open where the match is weak. Clone size, where shown, is once, few, many, or a class for clones that have expanded.

TRBV28,TRBD1,NA,TRBJ2-3,CASSGTGGVVADTQYF,TGTGCCAGCAGTGGGACAGGTGGAGTGGTAGCAGATACGCAGTATTTT
TRBV5-1,NA,NA,TRBJ2-3,CASSFPLGNRDTQYF,TGTGCCAGCAGCTTCCCCCTCGGTAACAGAGATACGCAGTATTTT
TRBV4-3,NA,NA,TRBJ2-1,CASSQEPYNEQFF,TGCGCCAGCAGCCAAGAGCCGTACAATGAGCAGTTCTTC
TRBV29-1,TRBD1,NA,TRBJ1-5,CSAGDSSNQPQHF,TGCAGCGCTGGGGACAGTTCGAACCAGCCCCAGCATTTT
TRBV2,TRBD2,NA,TRBJ2-1,CASSEAVGLAGVNEQFF,TGTGCCAGCAGTGAAGCTGTAGGACTAGCGGGAGTGAATGAGCAGTTCTTC
TRBV7-9,TRBD1,NA,TRBJ2-1,CASSLVPGTGGNYNEQFF,TGTGCCAGCAGCTTAGTGCCGGGGACAGGGGGAAACTACAATGAGCAGTTCTTC
TRBV19,NA,NA,TRBJ1-5,CASSIGALSGAQHF,TGTGCCAGTAGTATAGGAGCCCTCTCGGGGGCCCAGCATTTT
TRBV28,NA,NA,TRBJ2-2,CASSFGEFTGELFF,TGTGCCAGCAGTTTCGGGGAGTTCACCGGGGAGCTGTTTTTT
TRBV7-3,NA,NA,TRBJ2-1,CASSFLALSGNEQFF,TGTGCCAGCAGCTTCCTAGCACTTTCAGGGAATGAGCAGTTCTTC
TRBV5-1,TRBD2,NA,TRBJ2-1,CASSLTSGTYNEQFF,TGCGCCAGCAGCTTGACTAGCGGGACGTACAATGAGCAGTTCTTC
TRBV28,TRBD1,NA,TRBJ2-7,CASSLTGGFYEQYF,TGTGCCAGCAGTTTAACAGGGGGCTTCTACGAGCAGTACTTC
TRBV5-1,NA,NA,TRBJ2-5,CASSLGGWTAQETQYF,TGCGCCAGCAGCTTGGGTGGTTGGACAGCGCAAGAGACCCAGTACTTC
TRBV13,NA,NA,TRBJ2-1,CASSLGRGSSYNEQFF,TGTGCCAGCAGCCTGGGAAGGGGAAGCTCCTACAATGAGCAGTTCTTC
TRBV29-1,NA,NA,TRBJ1-1,CSVRPSQEAFF,TGCAGCGTTAGGCCAAGTCAAGAAGCTTTCTTT
TRBV5-1,NA,NA,TRBJ2-7,CASSLGPGSYEQYF,TGCGCCAGCAGCTTGGGTCCAGGGTCCTACGAGCAGTACTTC
TRBV2,TRBD1,NA,TRBJ2-6,CASWARQGALSGANVLTF,TGTGCCTCCTGGGCCCGACAGGGGGCTTTGTCTGGGGCCAACGTCCTGACTTTC
TRBV5-5,TRBD1,NA,TRBJ1-5,CASSPTGTNQPQHF,TGTGCCAGCAGCCCGACAGGGACTAATCAGCCCCAGCATTTT
TRBV19,TRBD2,NA,TRBJ2-7,CASRNSGSNSYEQYF,TGTGCCAGTAGGAATAGCGGGAGTAACTCCTACGAGCAGTACTTC
TRBV7-6,NA,NA,TRBJ1-4,CASSRMPDGLGVEKLFF,TGTGCCAGCAGCCGAATGCCAGACGGACTGGGTGTTGAAAAACTGTTTTTT
TRBV7-3,TRBD1,NA,TRBJ2-2,CASSLEAPGGIGELFF,TGTGCCAGCAGCTTAGAGGCCCCAGGGGGCATCGGGGAGCTGTTTTTT
TRBV28,TRBD2,NA,TRBJ2-7,CASSSPGLATYEQYF,TGTGCCAGCAGTTCCCCCGGACTAGCAACTTACGAGCAGTACTTC
TRBV7-2,TRBD2,NA,TRBJ2-7,CASSFQSGMAYEQYF,TGTGCCAGCAGCTTCCAGAGCGGGATGGCTTACGAGCAGTACTTC
TRBV27,NA,NA,TRBJ1-2,CASSLTSSYGYTF,TGTGCCAGCAGTTTAACGAGTTCCTATGGCTACACCTTC
TRBV10-3,TRBD2,NA,TRBJ2-1,CAISEGLAGGTSYNEQFF,TGTGCCATCAGTGAGGGGCTAGCGGGAGGCACCTCCTACAATGAGCAGTTCTTC
TRBV27,NA,few,TRBJ1-5,CASSLSRSVENQPQHF,TGTGCCAGCAGTTTATCGAGGTCCGTTGAAAATCAGCCCCAGCATTTT
TRBV7-2,TRBD2,NA,TRBJ2-2,CASSPGLVSFSGELLF,TGTGCCAGCAGCCCAGGACTAGTCTCCTTTTCTGGGGAGCTGCTTTTT
TRBV5-1,NA,NA,TRBJ2-1,CASSLSGSNYNEQFF,TGCGCCAGCAGCTTGTCCGGCAGTAACTACAATGAGCAGTTCTTC
TRBV4-1,TRBD1,NA,TRBJ2-5,CASSQEGYRGGEETQYF,TGCGCCAGCAGCCAAGAAGGGTACAGGGGCGGAGAAGAGACCCAGTACTTC
TRBV20-1,NA,NA,TRBJ2-4,CSATLGTLQYF,TGCAGTGCGACCTTGGGGACTCTTCAGTACTTC
TRBV4-1,NA,NA,TRBJ1-1,CASSQVPDRNTEAFF,TGCGCCAGCAGCCAAGTCCCTGACAGGAACACTGAAGCTTTCTTT
TRBV4-3,TRBD1,NA,TRBJ2-7,CASSQLTGPTYEQYF,TGCGCCAGCAGCCAGCTGACAGGGCCTACCTACGAGCAGTACTTC
TRBV7-3,NA,NA,TRBJ1-1,CASSLERRAGLAEAFF,TGTGCCAGCAGCTTAGAAAGGCGGGCAGGGCTGGCTGAAGCTTTCTTT
TRBV5-1,NA,NA,TRBJ2-7,CASSFLRGDTYEQYF,TGCGCCAGCAGCTTCTTACGGGGGGACACCTACGAGCAGTACTTC
TRBV5-6,TRBD1,NA,TRBJ1-1,CASSLDRVAAEAFF,TGTGCCAGCAGCCTGGACAGGGTTGCCGCTGAAGCTTTCTTT
TRBV6-6,NA,NA,TRBJ2-1,CASSYSIDEQFF,TGTGCCAGCAGTTACTCTATCGATGAGCAGTTCTTC
TRBV19,TRBD2,once,TRBJ2-7,CASSIGRTHSTYEQYF,TGTGCCAGTAGTATCGGGAGGACACACTCTACCTACGAGCAGTACTTC
TRBV29-1,NA,NA,TRBJ1-5,CSVDEEGGQPQHF,TGCAGCGTTGACGAGGAGGGGGGGCAGCCCCAGCATTTT
TRBV5-1,NA,NA,TRBJ1-1,CASSLEDTEAFF,TGCGCCAGCAGCTTGGAGGACACTGAAGCTTTCTTT
TRBV6-1,NA,NA,TRBJ2-7,CASRPGGGYEQYF,TGTGCCAGCAGGCCAGGGGGGGGCTACGAGCAGTACTTC
TRBV10-3,NA,NA,TRBJ2-7,CAMGRSRAYF,TGTGCCATGGGACGTTCCAGGGCGTACTTC
TRBV28,NA,NA,TRBJ1-4,CASSPRQSTNEKLFF,TGTGCCAGCAGTCCCCGACAGTCAACTAATGAAAAACTGTTTTTT
TRBV6-5,NA,NA,TRBJ1-4,CASSYRQGNEKLFF,TGTGCCAGCAGTTATAGGCAGGGGAATGAAAAACTGTTTTTT
TRBV18,NA,few,TRBJ2-5,CASSPYQETQYF,TGTGCCAGCTCACCCTACCAAGAGACCCAGTACTTC
TRBV6-5,TRBD1,NA,TRBJ1-1,CASSYVGQGDTEAFF,TGTGCCAGCAGTTACGTCGGTCAGGGGGACACTGAAGCTTTCTTT
TRBV11-3,NA,NA,TRBJ2-1,CASSLARNEQFF,TGTGCCAGCAGCTTAGCACGGAATGAGCAGTTCTTC
TRBV5-6,NA,NA,TRBJ2-1,CASSLGQIYEQFF,TGTGCCAGCAGCTTGGGCCAGATCTATGAGCAGTTCTTC
TRBV25-1,NA,NA,TRBJ2-7,CASSESDSSTYEQYF,TGTGCCAGCAGTGAATCCGACAGTTCGACCTACGAGCAGTACTTC
TRBV18,TRBD2,NA,TRBJ2-3,CASSPGLAETDTQYF,TGTGCCAGCTCACCAGGACTAGCGGAGACAGATACGCAGTATTTT
TRBV19,TRBD2,NA,TRBJ2-1,CASSILGLAVSPPKDEQFF,TGTGCCAGTAGTATACTCGGACTAGCGGTTTCCCCCCCCAAGGATGAGCAGTTCTTC
TRBV7-3,TRBD1,NA,TRBJ2-3,CASSPTLRGQGSSDTQYF,TGTGCCAGCAGCCCCACATTGCGGGGACAGGGGAGCTCAGATACGCAGTATTTT
TRBV11-1,NA,NA,TRBJ2-2,CASSLRTGWPNTGELFF,TGTGCCAGCAGCCTGAGAACAGGGTGGCCGAACACCGGGGAGCTGTTTTTT
TRBV7-9,NA,many,TRBJ1-5,CASSLAHGGNQPQHF,TGTGCCAGCAGCTTAGCACACGGAGGTAATCAGCCCCAGCATTTT
TRBV7-3,NA,NA,TRBJ2-4,CASSLGRGGKNIQYF,TGTGCCAGCAGCTTAGGCAGGGGAGGCAAAAACATTCAGTACTTC
TRBV6-1,NA,NA,TRBJ1-2,CASSGASFYGYTF,TGTGCCAGCAGTGGCGCAAGTTTCTATGGCTACACCTTC
TRBV7-3,NA,NA,TRBJ1-2,CASSTSEGVGDGYTF,TGTGCCAGCAGCACCTCGGAGGGGGTGGGGGATGGCTACACCTTC
TRBV7-3,NA,NA,TRBJ2-7,CASSLRPGPVYEQYF,TGTGCCAGCAGCTTGCGTCCGGGACCCGTCTACGAGCAGTACTTC
TRBV15,NA,few,TRBJ2-1,CATSNGEVRIGDEQFF,TGTGCCACCAGCAATGGGGAGGTGAGGATTGGGGATGAGCAGTTCTTC
TRBV28,NA,NA,TRBJ1-1,CASSFNEAFF,TGTGCCAGCAGTTTCAATGAAGCTTTCTTT
TRBV9,TRBD1,NA,TRBJ2-1,CASSKQGAPPAEQFF,TGTGCCAGCAGCAAACAGGGGGCTCCTCCGGCTGAGCAGTTCTTC
TRBV28,NA,NA,TRBJ1-2,CASSQYGYTF,TGTGCCAGCAGCCAGTATGGCTACACCTTC